The 14 T cell receptor beta chains reported below all come from one sample, sequenced in a study of T cell responses to AZD1222 COVID-19 vaccine. Sequencing was performed with immunoSEQ multiplex PCR; in TCRdb, only in-frame clones are kept and a portion is missing. The table has about 110,000 clones, less than 95% seen once. The starting material was peripheral blood, obtained 28 days after the second AZD1222 dose. Receptor source: an adult who received the AZD1222 COVID-19 vaccine.

This chain joins TRBV4-1 and TRBJ2-1; D might be TRBD2 (5 bases). Deletions cut 0 bases from V and 11 bases from J, with 23 bases between. From germline, CDR1 is MGHRA and CDR2 YSYEKL. The CDR3 is 17 amino acids. CDR3 protein: CASSQDEAAPRVVQQFF. CDR3 nucleotide sequence: TGCGCCAGCAGCCAAGATGAGGCCGCCCCGAGGGTGGTTCAGCAGTTCTTC.

This clone was picked up a small number of times. This chain uses TRBV28 with TRBJ1-4, with D maybe TRBD1 (6 bases). Germline V gives CDR1 MDHEN, CDR2 SYDVKM. Trimming left V 4 bases short and J 8 bases short, with 17 bases between. The CDR3 is 15 residues long. CDR3: CASSSRGAEDEKLFF. The CDR3 bases are TGTGCCAGCAGTTCCCGGGGGGCGGAGGACGAAAAACTGTTTTTT.

The rearrangement uses TRBV5-8 and TRBJ1-4; D is unresolved. This CDR3 region has 14 residues. V dropped 1 base and J dropped 1 base, with 5 bases sitting between them. Germline loops: CDR1 SGHTS, CDR2 YDEGEE. CDR3 sequence (DNA): TGTGCCAGCAGCTTGAGGATAACTAATGAAAAACTGTTTTTT. Translating gives CASSLRITNEKLFF.

This chain joins TRBV20-1 and TRBJ2-2; no clear D. This CDR3 has 15 amino acids. V dropped 3 bases and J dropped 4 bases, with 15 bases sitting between them. Germline lookup yields CDR1 DFQATT and CDR2 SNEGSKA (reference sequence). The chain's CDR3 is CSASSRSIPTGELFF. In DNA form, the CDR3 reads TGCAGTGCTAGTAGCCGTAGCATTCCCACCGGGGAGCTGTTTTTT.

The chain couples TRBV20-1 to TRBJ1-2, with 9 bases that match TRBD1. V was clipped by 3 bases and J by 5 bases; unmatched bases: 7. The CDR3 contains 14 residues. CDR1 and CDR2 (germline): DFQATT, SNEGSKA (reference sequence). The CDR3 protein is CSASDGTGNYGYTF. CDR3 in DNA: TGCAGTGCTAGTGATGGGACAGGGAATTATGGCTACACCTTC.

The chain is built from TRBV12-3 or TRBV12-4 and TRBJ1-3; 9 bases match TRBD1. Losses at the gene ends were 8 bases for V and 8 bases for J; bases not matched to a gene: 1. The CDR3 is 11 amino acids. DNA of the CDR3: TGTGCCAGCGGACAGGGGTACACCATATATTTT. It codes for CASGQGYTIYF.

The chain uses TRBV19 and TRBJ1-1; no definite D call. The V end was cut by 7 bases, the J end by 1 base, with 16 bases between. Germline CDR1 reads LNHDA; CDR2 reads SQIVND (reference sequence). CDR3 length: 15 amino acids. The CDR3 nucleotides read TGTGCCAGTACTCTCTTGGCTTGGCAGAACACTGAAGCTTTCTTT. Translating it yields CASTLLAWQNTEAFF.

V usage is TRBV5-4 and J usage is TRBJ1-4; D is unresolved. V was shortened by 3 bases and J by 5 bases, with 11 bases between the two germline ends. The V gene's germline CDR1 is SGHNT and CDR2 YYREEE (reference sequence). CDR3 size: 14 residues. The CDR3 DNA follows: TGTGCCAGCAGCTCCAAGGTTGGGAATGAAAAACTGTTTTTT. Translated, it gives CASSSKVGNEKLFF.

The chain combines TRBV2 with TRBJ1-4, with 7 bases that match TRBD1. V was pared by 6 bases and J by 4 bases, with 8 bases of the junction left unmatched. Looked up from germline, CDR1 is SNHLY and CDR2 is FYNNEI. This CDR3 is 15 amino acids long. The CDR3 reads CASSPGQLINEKLFF. Written as DNA, the CDR3 is TGTGCCAGCAGCCCGGGACAGCTTATTAATGAAAAACTGTTTTTT.

The J gene is TRBJ2-2, the V gene TRBV18, with TRBD2 identical over 8 bases. CDR1 is KGHSH and CDR2 is LQKENI in the germline V gene. V was clipped by 1 base and J by 6 bases; unmatched bases: 1. CDR3 length: 14 residues. The CDR3 sequence: CASSPLAGPGELFF. The CDR3 bases are TGTGCCAGCTCACCACTAGCGGGGCCCGGGGAGCTGTTTTTT.

The V gene is TRBV9, the J gene TRBJ2-5, with TRBD2 identical over 9 bases. This CDR3 comprises 16 residues. Looked up from germline, CDR1 is SGDLS and CDR2 is YYNGEE. The V and J ends lost 4 bases and 4 bases, in that order; junction bases with no gene match: 11. The CDR3 DNA sequence: TGTGCCAGCAGCCCCACGGGCGGGGGGGGTCCAGAGACCCAGTACTTC. Its protein product is CASSPTGGGGPETQYF.

This sequence joins TRBV3-1 (or the pseudogene TRBV3-2) and TRBJ2-1, with 7 bases fitting TRBD1. The CDR3 runs 13 residues. V shed 6 bases and J 5 bases; nucleotides not matched to a gene: 4. Germline assignment: CDR1 LGHDT and CDR2 YNNKEL (reference sequence). The CDR3 protein is CASSRDRNNEQFF. CDR3 sequence (DNA): TGTGCCAGCAGTCGGGACAGAAACAATGAGCAGTTCTTC.

DNA of the CDR3: TGTGCCAGCTCAGATGACCTAAGCTCCTACAATGAGCAGTTCTTC. This gives the protein CASSDDLSSYNEQFF. The genes are TRBV18 and TRBJ2-1; D is uncertain. The CDR3 length is 15 residues. Germline lookup yields CDR1 KGHSH and CDR2 LQKENI. V lost 5 bases, J lost 0 bases, and 11 bases lay in between.

The chain couples TRBV6-4 to TRBJ2-2; D may be TRBD2 (6 bases). Germline CDR1 and CDR2: MRHNA and SNTAGT. The CDR3 is 13 residues long. The germline V and J ends were trimmed by 10 bases and 2 bases, with 11 bases remaining between them. The CDR3 DNA is TGTGCCACCCGGGACTCTAACACCGGGGAGCTGTTTTTT. This gives the protein CATRDSNTGELFF.